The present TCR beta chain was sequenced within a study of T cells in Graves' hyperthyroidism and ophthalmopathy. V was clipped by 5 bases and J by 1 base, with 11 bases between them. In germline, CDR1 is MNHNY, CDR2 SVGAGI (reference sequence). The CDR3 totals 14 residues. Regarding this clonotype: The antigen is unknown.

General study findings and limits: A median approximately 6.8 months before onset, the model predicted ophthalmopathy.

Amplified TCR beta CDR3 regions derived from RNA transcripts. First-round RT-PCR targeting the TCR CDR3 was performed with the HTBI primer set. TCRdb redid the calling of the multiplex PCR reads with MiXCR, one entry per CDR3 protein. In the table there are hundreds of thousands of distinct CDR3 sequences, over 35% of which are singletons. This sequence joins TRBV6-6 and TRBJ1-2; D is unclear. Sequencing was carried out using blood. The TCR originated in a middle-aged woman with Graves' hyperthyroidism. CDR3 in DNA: TGTGCCAGCAGTGCGGGTCCTAGTAACTATGGCTACACCTTC. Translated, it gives CASSAGPSNYGYTF.